This T cell receptor beta chain was observed in a study of blood T cell repertoires in COVID-19. Whole-study context: PBMCs, B-cell-depleted T cells, or T cells were the source of the cDNA or gDNA that made up the material.

Per germline, CDR1 SQVTM and CDR2 ANQGSEA. The trim removed 4 bases at V and 4 bases at J, leaving 11 bases unmatched. CDR3 length equals 15 residues. This clone was observed a single time. The protocol was immunoSEQ multiplex PCR, while the TCRdb copy is restricted to in-frame clones and leaves out a portion. The data show some 70,000 clones, approximately 79% seen once. The receptor's source is a woman between 45 and 65 years old with acute or convalescent COVID-19. The sequenced material came from peripheral blood. V and J are TRBV29-1 and TRBJ2-5, with 8 bases aligning to TRBD2. The CDR3 here is CSVGLGAGAGETQYF. CDR3 in DNA: TGCAGCGTTGGGCTCGGAGCGGGAGCGGGAGAGACCCAGTACTTC.